These 32 T cell receptor beta chains were all obtained from the same sample, sequenced in a study of T cells in women clearing cervical HPV infection. Here immunoSEQ multiplex PCR was the method, and the copy in TCRdb shows in-frame clones only, minus some. This listing includes 11,000 or so clones. Sequenced input: blood buffy coat. These TCRs come from a woman between 18 and 75 years old with a cervical HPV16 infection that either progressed to CIN3+ or cleared (not recorded which).

Of note for this clone: The read finishes 3 residues shy of the CDR3 end, and the germline J gene is used to complete it. The chain couples TRBV29-1 to TRBJ1-2; TRBD1 aligns across 11 bases. With 6 bases clipped from V and 7 bases from J, the junction kept 4 bases outside the gene matches. From germline, CDR1 is SQVTM and CDR2 ANQGSEA. There are 12 residues in the CDR3. CDR3 sequence: CSVAGQGVGYTF. The part of the CDR3 DNA that was read is TGCAGCGTGGCGGGACAGGGGGTTGGC.

In the case of this clone: Read sequence stops 3 residues before the CDR3 end, and the germline J gene provides the missing end. The rearrangement links TRBV10-2 to TRBJ2-5, with 8 bases lining up with TRBD2. CDR3 length: 14 amino acids. The trim removed 9 bases at V and 4 bases at J, leaving 10 bases unmatched. Germline CDR1 WSHSY, CDR2 SAAADI. The CDR3 reads CASRPELAAETQYF. Incomplete CDR3 DNA: TGCGCCAGTCGCCCGGAACTAGCGGCAGAGACC.

On this clone itself: The CDR3 end falls 3 residues outside the read, so it is completed with the germline J gene. V is TRBV5-1 and J is TRBJ2-3; TRBD1 matches 8 bases. The CDR3 loop spans 14 amino acids. The germline gives CDR1 SGHRS, CDR2 YFSETQ. Germline trimming cut 4 bases from V and 1 base from J; bases unmatched to any gene: 2. The CDR3 loop is CASSIQGGTDTQYF. The covered CDR3 bases are TGCGCCAGCAGCATACAGGGGGGCACAGATACG.

Concerning this clone itself: The read stops 3 residues short of the end of the CDR3; the missing end is completed from the germline J gene. This chain connects TRBV19 to TRBJ1-5; weak D call: TRBD1 (6 bases). Trimming left V 3 bases short and J 0 bases short, with 15 bases between. The CDR3 is made up of 17 amino acids. Looked up from germline, CDR1 is LNHDA and CDR2 is SQIVND (reference sequence). CDR3: CASSIRQGQYSNQPQHF. The sequenced part of the CDR3 DNA is TGTGCCAGTAGTATTCGGCAGGGACAATATAGCAATCAGCCC.

For this clone: The read ends 3 residues early relative to the CDR3; the germline J gene fills the gap. The chain employs TRBV30 and TRBJ1-4; D not resolved. This CDR3 is 13 amino acids long. In germline, CDR1 is GTSNPN, CDR2 SVGIG (reference sequence). V was clipped by 0 bases and J by 8 bases, with 10 bases between them. The CDR3 here is CAWSVSVGEKLFF. CDR3 DNA (partial): TGTGCCTGGAGTGTATCGGTAGGGGAAAAA. Variable domain in full (rest from reference TRBV30 and TRBJ1-4): SQTIHQWPATLVQPVGSPLSLECTVEGTSNPNLYWYRQAAGRGLQLLFYSVGIGQISSEVPQNLSASRPQDRQFILSSKKLLLSDSGFYLCAWSVSVGEKLFFGSGTQLSVL.

With respect to this clone: The read falls 3 residues short of the CDR3 end, and the missing part is taken from the germline J gene. The chain joins TRBV18 to TRBJ2-4, with 8 nucleotides matching TRBD1. CDR3 length equals 14 residues. Germline values: CDR1 KGHSH, CDR2 LQKENI. The DNA read from the CDR3 is TGTGCCAGCTCACCAGGACAGGGATTTTTTGGT. Translation gives CASSPGQGFFG. The complete CDR3 reads CASSPGQGFFGQYF.

In regard to this clone: The observed sequence ends 3 residues before the CDR3 terminus, with the missing tail filled in from the germline J gene. The chain uses TRBV11-3 and TRBJ2-1; D tentatively fits TRBD1 or TRBD2 (5 bases each). With 5 bases removed from V and 8 bases from J, the gap between germline ends came to 10 bases. Germline loops: CDR1 SGHNT, CDR2 YENEEA. There are 12 residues in the CDR3. The CDR3 loop reads CASSPQGDEQFF. CDR3 DNA (partial): TGTGCCAGCAGCCCCCAGGGAGATGAG. Filled out from reference TRBV11-3 and TRBJ2-1, the complete variable domain reads EAGVVQSPRYKIIEKKQPVAFWCNPISGHNTLYWYLQNLGQGPELLIRYENEEAVDDSQLPKDRFSAERLKGVDSTLKIQPAELGDSAVYLCASSPQGDEQFFGPGTRLTVL.

Concerning this clone itself: The CDR3 end lies 3 residues beyond the end of the read and is filled in from the germline J gene. V is TRBV7-3 and J is TRBJ2-7; TRBD2 matches 9 bases. There are 15 residues in the CDR3. CDR1 and CDR2 from the germline V gene are SGHTA and FQGTGA. The junction had 10 bases not matched to a gene; V was cut back by 5 bases and J by 5 bases. The sequenced CDR3 bases are TGTGCCAGCAGCCCCGCCGGGACTAGCCTAGACGAG. Amino acid sequence: CASSPAGTSLDE. The CDR3 in full is CASSPAGTSLDEQYF.

Turning to this clone: The observed sequence ends 3 residues before the CDR3 terminus, with the missing tail filled in from the germline J gene. This sequence joins TRBV5-1 and TRBJ1-5; 9 nucleotides agree with TRBD1. CDR1 and CDR2 (germline): SGHRS, YFSETQ. The CDR3 totals 14 residues. V trimming: 3 bases; J trimming: 8 bases; junction bases outside the gene matches: 6. The CDR3 loop reads CASSSGQGEEPQHF. The DNA read from the CDR3 is TGCGCCAGCAGCTCGGGACAGGGTGAAGAGCCC.

This clone is deemed medium-sized by its frequency. The sequenced CDR3 bases are TGTGCCAGTCGGTTGGTGGCTAATGAAAAA. It translates to CASRLVANEK. The whole CDR3 sequence reads CASRLVANEKLFF. The chain employs TRBV11-2 and TRBJ1-4; D unclear. Read data end 3 residues before the CDR3 end; the end is taken from the germline J gene. Per germline, CDR1 SGHAT and CDR2 FQNNGV. This CDR3 contains 13 residues. The ends were cut back, 9 bases at V and 3 bases at J, with 11 bases in the middle. The whole variable domain, remainder taken from reference TRBV11-2 and TRBJ1-4, is EAGVAQSPRYKIIEKRQSVAFWCNPISGHATLYWYQQILGQGPKLLIQFQNNGVVDDSQLPKDRFSAERLKGVDSTLKIQPAKLEDSAVYLCASRLVANEKLFFGSGTQLSVL.

The CDR3 region is CASSASGTRSIFSSYNEQFF. The sequenced CDR3 bases are TGTGCCAGTAGTGCCTCCGGGACAAGGTCCATTTTTAGCTCCTACAATGAG. The chain carries TRBV19 and TRBJ2-1; D might be TRBD1 (6 bases). The CDR3 extends 3 residues past the end of the read, so its final part is completed from the germline J gene. Between the trimmed V and J ends, which lost 5 bases and 0 bases, there was a span of 26 bases. This CDR3 is 20 amino acids long. Germline values: CDR1 LNHDA, CDR2 SQIVND (reference sequence).

In the case of this clone: The read comes to an end 3 residues before the CDR3 does, leaving the germline J gene to fill in the end. The chain uses TRBV4-2 and TRBJ1-3; the match to TRBD1 covers 7 bases. J was trimmed by 4 bases and V by 4 bases; bases with no gene match: 13. Germline loops: CDR1 LGHNA, CDR2 YNFKEQ. The CDR3 loop spans 17 amino acids. CDR3 region: CASSPDPQGQRGNTIYF. CDR3 bases read: TGTGCCAGCAGCCCAGACCCCCAGGGACAGCGAGGAAACACC.

With regard to this clone: Sequencing ends 3 residues short of the CDR3 end; the germline J gene provides the rest. V and J are TRBV30 and TRBJ2-3; 7 bases fit TRBD2. Looked up from germline, CDR1 is GTSNPN and CDR2 is SVGIG (reference sequence). Trimming at V came to 0 bases and at J to 3 bases, leaving 6 bases not matched to a gene. This CDR3 contains 15 residues. CDR3 protein: CAWSVRAGYTDTQYF. The CDR3 DNA, read in part, is TGTGCCTGGAGTGTGAGAGCGGGGTATACAGATACG.

A remark on this clone: The read halts 3 residues ahead of the CDR3 end, with the missing end drawn from the germline J gene. The chain links TRBV2 to TRBJ1-5, with D perhaps matching TRBD1 (5 bases). V lost 7 bases and J lost 7, with 14 bases in between. The CDR3 contains 13 residues. Per the germline V gene, CDR1 is SNHLY and CDR2 is FYNNEI. The CDR3 protein is CASTPEGRQPQHF. Partial CDR3 DNA: TGTGCCAGCACGCCCGAGGGGCGGCAGCCC. The whole variable domain, remainder taken from reference TRBV2 and TRBJ1-5, is EPEVTQTPSHQVTQMGQEVILRCVPISNHLYFYWYRQILGQKVEFLVSFYNNEISEKSEIFDDQFSVERPDGSNFTLKIRSTKLEDSAMYFCASTPEGRQPQHFGDGTRLSIL.

About this clone: Sequencing ends 3 residues short of the CDR3 end; the germline J gene provides the rest. J is TRBJ2-2 and V is TRBV19; D is possibly TRBD1 (6 bases). Trimming shortened V by 0 bases and J by 4 bases, and 9 bases separated the two germline ends. Germline loops: CDR1 LNHDA, CDR2 SQIVND (reference sequence). The CDR3 is 15 amino acids. The part of the CDR3 DNA that was read is TGTGCCAGTAGTATAGATGCAGGGGCCACCGGGGAG. Its translation: CASSIDAGATGE. The CDR3 in its entirety is CASSIDAGATGELFF.

On this clone itself: The sequence runs out 3 residues before the end of the CDR3; the remainder is reconstructed from the germline J gene. This chain joins TRBV27 and TRBJ2-1; maybe TRBD1 (6 bases). Deletions cut 5 bases from V and 2 bases from J, with 13 bases between. The CDR3 length is 15 residues. CDR1 and CDR2 from the germline V gene are MNHEY and SMNVEV (reference sequence). The sequenced CDR3 bases are TGTGCCAGCAGTATCACCGGGACAACCTACAATGAG. Amino acids: CASSITGTTYNE. The entire CDR3 sequence reads CASSITGTTYNEQFF.

On this clone itself: The read ends 3 residues before the CDR3 terminus; that terminus is restored from the germline J gene. The V call is TRBV6-4, the J call TRBJ2-1; 10 bases agree with TRBD1. The CDR3 covers 15 residues. Trimming removed 5 bases from V and 8 bases from J; junction bases left unmatched: 9. The germline V gene has CDR1 MRHNA and CDR2 SNTAGT. CDR3 DNA (partial): TGTGCCAGCAGTCGAGCGGGACAGGGGAGGGATGAG. Translated: CASSRAGQGRDE. The CDR3, in full, reads CASSRAGQGRDEQFF.

Remarks on this clone: The observed sequence ends 3 residues before the CDR3 terminus, with the missing tail filled in from the germline J gene. This rearrangement joins TRBV2 to TRBJ2-3; TRBD1 agrees at 11 bases. The germline gives CDR1 SNHLY, CDR2 FYNNEI. The CDR3 runs 14 residues. The CDR3 bases that were read are TGTGCCAGCAACTCGGGACAGGGGGTGGACGCG. Protein: CASNSGQGVDA. The full CDR3 is CASNSGQGVDAQYF.

Worth noting for this clone: Sequencing ends 3 residues short of the CDR3 end; the germline J gene provides the rest. The chain is built from TRBV5-1 and TRBJ1-6; 7 bases map to TRBD1. This CDR3 is built from 14 residues. CDR1 SGHRS and CDR2 YFSETQ come from the germline V gene. The J segment lost 8 bases and the V segment lost 4 bases, leaving 6 bases of the junction unmatched. Incomplete CDR3 DNA: TGCGCCAGCAGCATAGGGGACAGAGATTCACCC. It translates to CASSIGDRDSP. The CDR3 in full is CASSIGDRDSPLHF.

To note about this clone: Read sequence stops 3 residues before the CDR3 end, and the germline J gene provides the missing end. The chain uses TRBV19 and TRBJ2-3; 7 bases align to TRBD1. This CDR3 has 15 amino acids. Germline V gives CDR1 LNHDA, CDR2 SQIVND (reference sequence). Partial CDR3 DNA: TGTGCCAGTAGTATTGAGACAGGGATCAGTCAGCCG. Protein: CASSIETGISQP. The whole CDR3 is CASSIETGISQPQYF.

As concerns this clone: The read terminates 3 residues before the CDR3 end, so the remaining end is supplied by the germline J gene. The rearrangement links TRBV7-9 to TRBJ2-3; a weak D match, TRBD2 (6 bases). The V end was cut by 6 bases, the J end by 3 bases, with 10 bases between. The CDR3 extends over 13 amino acids. The germline CDR1 and CDR2 sequences are SEHNR and FQNEAQ (reference sequence). CDR3 DNA (partial): TGTGCCAGCAGACGGGGACTTACAGATACG. It codes for CASRRGLTDT. The complete CDR3 sequence is CASRRGLTDTQYF.

Measured by frequency, this clone is medium-sized. The read terminates 3 residues ahead of where the CDR3 ends, so the germline J gene completes it. The chain couples TRBV7-3 to TRBJ1-2; D possibly corresponds to TRBD1 (6 bases). The CDR3 is 15 residues long. Trimming removed 5 bases from V and 2 bases from J, with 15 bases in between. Germline CDR1 reads SGHTA; CDR2 reads FQGTGA. The covered CDR3 bases are TGTGCCAGCAGCCCAGACGGGGGGCTAAACTATGGC. It codes for CASSPDGGLNYG. The full CDR3 reads CASSPDGGLNYGYTF.

For this clone: Read sequence stops 3 residues before the CDR3 end, and the germline J gene provides the missing end. The V and J genes are TRBV11-3 and TRBJ2-3; D uncertain. The germline gives CDR1 SGHNT, CDR2 YENEEA. The CDR3 sequence is 13 residues long. Trimming shortened V by 5 bases and J by 3 bases, and 9 bases separated the two germline ends. The CDR3 sequence is CASSTYNTDTQYF. The DNA read from the CDR3 is TGTGCCAGCAGCACATATAATACAGATACG.

As concerns this clone: The CDR3 is cut off 3 residues early in the read; its end comes from the germline J gene. V and J are TRBV9 and TRBJ2-1; TRBD1 might be the D (6 bases). V was cut by 0 bases and J by 2 bases, with 9 bases left in between. Germline V CDR1 and CDR2: SGDLS, YYNGEE. The CDR3 is 15 amino acids. The CDR3 reads CASSVVDSAYNEQFF. The sequenced CDR3 bases are TGTGCCAGCAGCGTAGTGGACAGCGCCTACAATGAG.

Comments on this clone: The missing CDR3 end, 3 residues past where the read stops, is filled in from the germline J gene. J is TRBJ2-3 and V is TRBV5-1, with TRBD2 matching 16 bases. CDR1 and CDR2 from the germline V gene are SGHRS and YFSETQ. The CDR3 covers 19 residues. V lost 4 bases, J lost 4 bases, and 12 bases stayed unmatched. The CDR3 sequence: CASSRASGTSGGAPDTQYF. Incomplete CDR3 DNA: TGCGCCAGCAGCAGGGCGTCCGGGACTAGCGGGGGGGCCCCAGATACG. Full variable domain (missing parts from reference TRBV5-1 and TRBJ2-3): KAGVTQTPRYLIKTRGQQVTLSCSPISGHRSVSWYQQTPGQGLQFLFEYFSETQRNKGNFPGRFSGRQFSNSRSEMNVSTLELGDSALYLCASSRASGTSGGAPDTQYFGPGTRLTVL.

A note on this clone: The read is 3 residues too short to cover the CDR3 end, so that end is filled in from the germline J gene. The chain recombines TRBV7-9 with TRBJ1-2, with D possibly being TRBD1 (5 bases). V was pared by 5 bases and J by 4 bases, with 11 bases between. The CDR3 spans 13 residues. CDR1 and CDR2 (germline): SEHNR, FQNEAQ (reference sequence). This chain's CDR3 is CASSVQGGYGYTF. The DNA read from the CDR3 is TGTGCCAGCAGCGTTCAGGGTGGCTATGGC.

In regard to this clone: One end of the junction varies from germline; a read error may be responsible. The sequenced part of the CDR3 DNA is TGTGCTAGCAGCGGGGGGGACGAGACA. Amino acids: CASSGGDET. The CDR3 as a whole reads CASSGGDETAFF. The gene calls are TRBV7-7 and TRBJ1-1, with a possible D match to TRBD1 (5 bases). The CDR3 extends 3 residues past the end of the read, so its final part is completed from the germline J gene. This CDR3 is 12 amino acids long. CDR1 SSHAT and CDR2 FNYEAQ come from the germline V gene (reference sequence).

A word on this clone: The DNA ends 3 residues before the CDR3 does, and the rest of the CDR3 is filled in from the germline J gene. The rearrangement joins TRBV29-1 to TRBJ2-7; D not resolved. This CDR3 region has 13 residues. CDR1 SQVTM and CDR2 ANQGSEA come from the germline V gene. The V end was cut by 4 bases, the J end by 0 bases, with 10 bases between. CDR3 protein: CSVASERSYEQYF. Incomplete CDR3 DNA: TGCAGCGTTGCCAGTGAGCGCTCCTACGAG.

About this clone: The read ends 3 residues shy of where the CDR3 ends; the end is completed using the germline J gene. The chain combines TRBV20-1 with TRBJ2-5; D is ambiguous. The V gene lost 6 bases and the J gene lost 5 bases, with 19 bases spanning the gap. This CDR3 has 14 residues. Germline V gene lookup returns CDR1 DFQATT and CDR2 SNEGSKA (reference sequence). The chain's CDR3 is CSADSPLAIETQYF. CDR3 bases read: TGCAGTGCCGACTCCCCTTTGGCGATCGAGACC.

As regards this clone: The read terminates 3 residues before the CDR3 end, so the remaining end is supplied by the germline J gene. The sample holds other DNA sequences that translate to the same CDR3. The chain links TRBV13 to TRBJ2-1; D gene unclear. There are 13 residues in the CDR3. Trimming left V 5 bases short and J 6 bases short, with 11 bases between. CDR1 is PRHDT and CDR2 is FYEKMQ in the germline V gene (reference sequence). The covered CDR3 bases are TGTGCCAGCAGCCTAAATCTTTTCAATGAG. Protein: CASSLNLFNE. The complete CDR3 protein is CASSLNLFNEQFF.

About this clone itself: The read ends 3 residues shy of where the CDR3 ends; the end is completed using the germline J gene. The gene calls are TRBV5-6 and TRBJ2-7; unclear D gene. Germline lookup yields CDR1 SGHDT and CDR2 YYEEEE. The V end lost 0 bases, the J end lost 5 bases, and 12 bases lay between the germline ends. The CDR3 sequence is 14 residues long. This chain's CDR3 is CASSLGARSHEQYF. CDR3 DNA, as far as it was read: TGTGCCAGCAGCTTGGGGGCCAGGTCTCACGAG.

For this clone: The read terminates 3 residues before the CDR3 end, so the remaining end is supplied by the germline J gene. The J gene is TRBJ2-3, the V gene TRBV5-4, with D uncertain. Trimming removed 4 bases at V and 4 bases at J, with 16 bases between. The CDR3 is 15 residues long. CDR1 and CDR2 from the germline V gene are SGHNT and YYREEE (reference sequence). The CDR3 bases that were read are TGTGCCAGCAGCCTTACTACACGGCCCGCAGATACG. Protein: CASSLTTRPADT. Given in full, the CDR3 is CASSLTTRPADTQYF. Complete variable domain (other parts from reference TRBV5-4 and TRBJ2-3): ETGVTQSPTHLIKTRGQQVTLRCSSQSGHNTVSWYQQALGQGPQFIFQYYREEENGRGNFPPRFSGLQFPNYSSELNVNALELDDSALYLCASSLTTRPADTQYFGPGTRLTVL.